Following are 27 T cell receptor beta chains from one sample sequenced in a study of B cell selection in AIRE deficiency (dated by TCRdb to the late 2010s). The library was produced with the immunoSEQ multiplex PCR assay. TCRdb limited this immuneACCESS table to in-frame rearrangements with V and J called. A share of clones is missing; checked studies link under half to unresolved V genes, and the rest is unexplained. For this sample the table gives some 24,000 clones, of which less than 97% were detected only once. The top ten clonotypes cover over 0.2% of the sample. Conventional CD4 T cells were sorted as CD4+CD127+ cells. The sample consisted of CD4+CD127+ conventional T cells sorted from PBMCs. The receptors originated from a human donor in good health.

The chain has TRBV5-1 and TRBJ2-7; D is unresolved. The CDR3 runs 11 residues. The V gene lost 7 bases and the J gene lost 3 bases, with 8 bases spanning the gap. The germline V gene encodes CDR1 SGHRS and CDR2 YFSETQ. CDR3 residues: CASGIGYEQYF. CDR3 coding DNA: TGCGCCAGCGGAATTGGCTACGAGCAGTACTTC. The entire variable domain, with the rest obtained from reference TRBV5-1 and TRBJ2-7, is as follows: KAGVTQTPRYLIKTRGQQVTLSCSPISGHRSVSWYQQTPGQGLQFLFEYFSETQRNKGNFPGRFSGRQFSNSRSEMNVSTLELGDSALYLCASGIGYEQYFGPGTRLTVT.

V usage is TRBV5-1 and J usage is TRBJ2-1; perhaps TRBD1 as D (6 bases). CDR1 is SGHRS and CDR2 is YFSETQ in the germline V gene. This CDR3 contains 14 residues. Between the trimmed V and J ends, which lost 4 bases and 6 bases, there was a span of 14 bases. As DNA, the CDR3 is TGCGCCAGCAGCCTAGGACAGCCCGCCAATGAGCAGTTCTTC. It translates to CASSLGQPANEQFF.

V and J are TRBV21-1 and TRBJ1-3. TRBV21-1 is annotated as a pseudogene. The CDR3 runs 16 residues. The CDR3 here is CASRKRPAISGNTIYF. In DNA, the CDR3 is TGTGCCAGCAGAAAAAGACCAGCGATCTCTGGAAACACCATATATTTT.

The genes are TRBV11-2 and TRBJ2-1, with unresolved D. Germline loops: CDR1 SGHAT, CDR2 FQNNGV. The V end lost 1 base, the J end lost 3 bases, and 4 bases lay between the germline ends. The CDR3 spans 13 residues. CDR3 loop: CASSLGSYNEQFF. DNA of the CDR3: TGTGCCAGCAGCTTAGGTAGCTACAATGAGCAGTTCTTC.

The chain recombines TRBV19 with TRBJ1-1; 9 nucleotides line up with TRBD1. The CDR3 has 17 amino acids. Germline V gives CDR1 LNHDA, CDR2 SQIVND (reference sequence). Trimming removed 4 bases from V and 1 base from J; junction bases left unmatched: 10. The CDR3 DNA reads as TGTGCCAGTAGTAAGGGAAACAGGGGGCGACAGAACACTGAAGCTTTCTTT. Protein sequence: CASSKGNRGRQNTEAFF.

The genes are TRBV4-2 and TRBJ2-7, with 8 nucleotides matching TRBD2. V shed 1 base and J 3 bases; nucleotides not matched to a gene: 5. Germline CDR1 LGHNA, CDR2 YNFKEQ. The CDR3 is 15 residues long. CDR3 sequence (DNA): TGTGCCAGCAGCCAAGGCACCGGGACTAGCTACGAGCAGTACTTC. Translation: CASSQGTGTSYEQYF.

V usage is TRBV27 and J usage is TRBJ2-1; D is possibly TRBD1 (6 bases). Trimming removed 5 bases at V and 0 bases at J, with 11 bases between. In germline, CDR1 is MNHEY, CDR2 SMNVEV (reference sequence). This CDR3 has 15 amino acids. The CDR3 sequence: CASSLDSSSYNEQFF. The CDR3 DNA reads TGTGCCAGCAGTCTGGACAGCAGCTCCTACAATGAGCAGTTCTTC.

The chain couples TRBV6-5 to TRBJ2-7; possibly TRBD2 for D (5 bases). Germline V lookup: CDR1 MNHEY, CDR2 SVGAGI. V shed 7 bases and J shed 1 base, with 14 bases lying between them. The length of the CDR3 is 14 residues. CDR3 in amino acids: CASTRPGLSYEQYF. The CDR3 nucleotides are TGTGCCAGCACCCGACCCGGACTTTCCTACGAGCAGTACTTC.

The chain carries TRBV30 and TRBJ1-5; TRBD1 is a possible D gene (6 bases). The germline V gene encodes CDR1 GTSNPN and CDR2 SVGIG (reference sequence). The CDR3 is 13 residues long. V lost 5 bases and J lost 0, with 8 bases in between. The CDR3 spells CAWGQNSNQPQHF. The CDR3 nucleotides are TGTGCCTGGGGACAGAATAGCAATCAGCCCCAGCATTTT.

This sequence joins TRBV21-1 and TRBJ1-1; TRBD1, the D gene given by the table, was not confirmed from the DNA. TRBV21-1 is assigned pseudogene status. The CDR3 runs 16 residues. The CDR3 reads CASSKGPGTGGTEAFF. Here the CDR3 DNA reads TGTGCCAGCAGCAAAGGGCCCGGGACAGGAGGAACTGAAGCTTTCTTT.

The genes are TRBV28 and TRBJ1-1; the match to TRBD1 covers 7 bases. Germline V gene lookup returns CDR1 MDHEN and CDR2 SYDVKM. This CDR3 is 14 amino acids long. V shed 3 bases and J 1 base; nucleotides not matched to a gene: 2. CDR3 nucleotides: TGTGCCAGCAGTTTTGACAGGGAGAACACTGAAGCTTTCTTT. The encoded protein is CASSFDRENTEAFF.

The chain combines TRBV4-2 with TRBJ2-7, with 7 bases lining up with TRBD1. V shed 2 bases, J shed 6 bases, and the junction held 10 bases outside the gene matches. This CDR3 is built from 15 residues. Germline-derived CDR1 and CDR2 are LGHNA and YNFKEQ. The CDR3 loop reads CASSQRGDGQAEQYF. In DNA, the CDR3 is TGTGCCAGCAGCCAAAGAGGCGATGGACAGGCCGAGCAGTACTTC.

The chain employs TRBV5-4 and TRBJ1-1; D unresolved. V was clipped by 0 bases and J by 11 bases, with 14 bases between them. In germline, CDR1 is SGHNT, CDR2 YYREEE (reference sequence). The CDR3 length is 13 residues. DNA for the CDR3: TGTGCCAGCAGCTTGGATGCAGTCTCAGGTGCTTTCTTT. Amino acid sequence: CASSLDAVSGAFF.

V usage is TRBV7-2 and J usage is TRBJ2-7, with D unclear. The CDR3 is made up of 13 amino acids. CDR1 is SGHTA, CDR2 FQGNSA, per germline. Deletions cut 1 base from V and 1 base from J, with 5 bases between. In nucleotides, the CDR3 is TGTGCCAGCAGCTTAGGCCTTTCCTACGAGCAGTACTTC. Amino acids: CASSLGLSYEQYF.

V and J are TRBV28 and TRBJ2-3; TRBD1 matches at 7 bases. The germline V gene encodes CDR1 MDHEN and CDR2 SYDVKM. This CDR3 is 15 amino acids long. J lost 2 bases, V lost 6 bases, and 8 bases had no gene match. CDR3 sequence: CASRASGTVTDTQYF. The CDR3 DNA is TGTGCCAGCAGGGCCTCCGGGACAGTCACAGATACGCAGTATTTT.

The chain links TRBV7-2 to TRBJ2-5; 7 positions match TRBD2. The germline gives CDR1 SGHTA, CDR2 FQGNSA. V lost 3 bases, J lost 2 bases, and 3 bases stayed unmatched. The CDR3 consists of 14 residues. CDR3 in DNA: TGTGCCAGCAGCTTGAGCGGGACTCAAGAGACCCAGTACTTC. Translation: CASSLSGTQETQYF.

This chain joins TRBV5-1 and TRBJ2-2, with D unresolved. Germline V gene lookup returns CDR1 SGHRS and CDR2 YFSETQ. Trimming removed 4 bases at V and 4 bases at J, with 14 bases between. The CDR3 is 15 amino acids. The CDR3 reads CASSPNGPGTGELFF. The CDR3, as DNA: TGCGCCAGCAGCCCCAACGGTCCAGGCACCGGGGAGCTGTTTTTT. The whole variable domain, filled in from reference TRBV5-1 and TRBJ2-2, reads KAGVTQTPRYLIKTRGQQVTLSCSPISGHRSVSWYQQTPGQGLQFLFEYFSETQRNKGNFPGRFSGRQFSNSRSEMNVSTLELGDSALYLCASSPNGPGTGELFFGEGSRLTVL.

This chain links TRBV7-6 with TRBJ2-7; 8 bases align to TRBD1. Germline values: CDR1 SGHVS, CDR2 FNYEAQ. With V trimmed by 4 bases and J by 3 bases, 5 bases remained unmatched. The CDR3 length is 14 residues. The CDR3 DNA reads TGTGCCAGCAGCTCCGGGACAGGAAACTACGAGCAGTACTTC. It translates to CASSSGTGNYEQYF. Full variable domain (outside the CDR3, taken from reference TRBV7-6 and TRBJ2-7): GAGVSQSPRYKVTKRGQDVALRCDPISGHVSLYWYRQALGQGPEFLTYFNYEAQQDKSGLPNDRFSAERPEGSISTLTIQRTEQRDSAMYRCASSSGTGNYEQYFGPGTRLTVT.

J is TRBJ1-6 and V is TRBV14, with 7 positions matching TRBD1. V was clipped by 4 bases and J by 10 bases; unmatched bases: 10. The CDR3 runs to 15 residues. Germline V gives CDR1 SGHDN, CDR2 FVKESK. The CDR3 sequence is CASSLQRQGGSPLHF. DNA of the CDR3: TGTGCCAGCAGCCTTCAGCGACAGGGAGGATCACCCCTCCACTTT.

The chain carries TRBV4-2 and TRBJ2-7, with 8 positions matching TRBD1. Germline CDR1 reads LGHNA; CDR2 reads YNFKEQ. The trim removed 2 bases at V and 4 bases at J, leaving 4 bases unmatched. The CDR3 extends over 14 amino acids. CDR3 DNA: TGTGCCAGCAGCCAACGGCAGGGGGCTTACGAGCAGTACTTC. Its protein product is CASSQRQGAYEQYF.

CDR3 amino acids: CASSWGGGEKLFF. The CDR3, as DNA: TGTGCCAGCAGTTGGGGGGGTGGTGAAAAACTGTTTTTT. The rearrangement joins TRBV28 to TRBJ1-4; tentatively, D is TRBD1 (5 bases). V lost 4 bases and J 7 bases, leaving 10 bases between the germline ends. CDR1 MDHEN and CDR2 SYDVKM come from the germline V gene. The CDR3 loop spans 13 amino acids.

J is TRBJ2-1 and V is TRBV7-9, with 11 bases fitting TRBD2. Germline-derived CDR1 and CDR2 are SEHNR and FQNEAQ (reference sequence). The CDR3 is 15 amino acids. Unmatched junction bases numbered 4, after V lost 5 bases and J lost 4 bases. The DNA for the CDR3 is TGTGCCAGCAGCCCCGGGACTAGCGGATACAATGAGCAGTTCTTC. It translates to CASSPGTSGYNEQFF.

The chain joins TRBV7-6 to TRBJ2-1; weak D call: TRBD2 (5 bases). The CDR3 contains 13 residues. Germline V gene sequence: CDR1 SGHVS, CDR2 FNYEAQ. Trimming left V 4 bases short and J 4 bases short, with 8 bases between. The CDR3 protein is CASSWTGYNEQFF. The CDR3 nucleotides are TGTGCCAGCAGCTGGACGGGGTACAATGAGCAGTTCTTC.

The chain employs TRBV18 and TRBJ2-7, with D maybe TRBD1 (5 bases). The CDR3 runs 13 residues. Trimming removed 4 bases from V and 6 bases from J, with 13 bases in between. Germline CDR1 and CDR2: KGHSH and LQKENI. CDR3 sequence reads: CASSRIQGSEQYF. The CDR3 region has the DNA TGTGCCAGCTCACGAATTCAGGGATCCGAGCAGTACTTC.

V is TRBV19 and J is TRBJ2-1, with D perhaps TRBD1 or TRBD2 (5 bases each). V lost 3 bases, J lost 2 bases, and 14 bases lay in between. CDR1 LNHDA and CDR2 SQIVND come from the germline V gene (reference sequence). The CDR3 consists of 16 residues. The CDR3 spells CASSMRSGTAYNEQFF. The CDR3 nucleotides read TGTGCCAGTAGTATGAGGAGTGGGACCGCCTACAATGAGCAGTTCTTC.

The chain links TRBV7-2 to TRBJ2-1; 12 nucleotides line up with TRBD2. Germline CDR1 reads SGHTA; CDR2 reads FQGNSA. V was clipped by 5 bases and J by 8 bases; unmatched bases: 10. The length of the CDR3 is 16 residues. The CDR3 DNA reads TGTGCCAGCAGCCCTCGGGACGGACTAGCGGGACATGAGCAGTTCTTC. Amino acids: CASSPRDGLAGHEQFF.

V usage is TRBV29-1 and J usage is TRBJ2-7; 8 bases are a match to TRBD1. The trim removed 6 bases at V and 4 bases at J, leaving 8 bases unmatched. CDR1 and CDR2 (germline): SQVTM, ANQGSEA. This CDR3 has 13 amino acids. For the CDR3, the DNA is TGCAGCGTCCAGGGGGCTCCAGAGTACGAGCAGTACTTC. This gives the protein CSVQGAPEYEQYF.